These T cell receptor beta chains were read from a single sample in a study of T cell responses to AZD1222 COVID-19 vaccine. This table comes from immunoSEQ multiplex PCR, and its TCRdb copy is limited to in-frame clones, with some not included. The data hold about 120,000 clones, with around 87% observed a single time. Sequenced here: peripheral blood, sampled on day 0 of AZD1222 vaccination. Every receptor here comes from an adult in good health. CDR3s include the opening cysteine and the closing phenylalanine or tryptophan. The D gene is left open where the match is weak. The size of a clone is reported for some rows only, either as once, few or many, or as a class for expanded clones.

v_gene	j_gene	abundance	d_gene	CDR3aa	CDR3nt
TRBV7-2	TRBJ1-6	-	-	CASSSPTGQAAYNSPLHF	TGTGCCAGCAGCTCACCGACGGGTCAGGCTGCCTATAATTCACCCCTCCACTTT
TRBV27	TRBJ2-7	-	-	CASSLSARPHEQYF	TGTGCCAGCAGTTTATCAGCCAGGCCCCACGAGCAGTACTTC
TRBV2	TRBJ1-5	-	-	CASSERDIDQPQHF	TGTGCCAGCAGTGAAAGGGACATAGATCAGCCCCAGCATTTT
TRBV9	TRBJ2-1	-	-	CASSVGAGLLSSYNEQFF	TGTGCCAGCAGCGTAGGTGCGGGGCTCTTGAGCTCCTACAATGAGCAGTTCTTC
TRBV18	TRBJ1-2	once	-	CASSPPLGRNYGYTF	TGTGCCAGCTCACCACCTCTGGGTAGGAACTATGGCTACACCTTC
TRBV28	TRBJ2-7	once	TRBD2	CASSFLAGGSYEQYF	TGTGCCAGCAGTTTTCTGGCGGGAGGCTCCTACGAGCAGTACTTC
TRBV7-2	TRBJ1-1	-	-	CASSLGGSINTEAFF	TGTGCCAGCAGCTTAGGGGGGAGCATTAACACTGAAGCTTTCTTT
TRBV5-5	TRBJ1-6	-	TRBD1	CASSGGTGANNSPLHF	TGTGCCAGCAGCGGGGGGACAGGGGCAAATAATTCACCCCTCCACTTT
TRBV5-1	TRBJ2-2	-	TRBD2	CASSLAGGGVNTGELFF	TGCGCCAGCAGCTTGGCTGGCGGGGGGGTGAACACCGGGGAGCTGTTTTTT
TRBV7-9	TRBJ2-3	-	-	CASSYQGTDTQYF	TGTGCCAGCAGTTACCAAGGGACAGATACGCAGTATTTT
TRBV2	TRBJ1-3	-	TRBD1	CASNSRGPGNTIYF	TGTGCCAGCAACTCCAGGGGGCCTGGAAACACCATATATTTT
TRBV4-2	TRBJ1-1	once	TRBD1	CASSQVEGARTEAFF	TGTGCCAGCAGCCAAGTCGAGGGGGCAAGAACTGAAGCTTTCTTT
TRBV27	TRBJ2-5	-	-	CASSSDWETQYF	TGTGCCAGCAGTTCGGACTGGGAGACCCAGTACTTC
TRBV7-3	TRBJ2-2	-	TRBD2	CASSEAGLNTGELFF	TGTGCCAGCAGCGAAGCGGGACTAAACACCGGGGAGCTGTTTTTT
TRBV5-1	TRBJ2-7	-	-	CASSFQGPSGLDEQYF	TGCGCCAGCAGCTTCCAAGGTCCCAGCGGGCTCGACGAGCAGTACTTC
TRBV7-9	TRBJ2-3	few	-	CASSLRSGGDTDTQYF	TGTGCCAGCAGCCTTAGATCAGGCGGGGACACAGATACGCAGTATTTT
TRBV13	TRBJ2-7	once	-	CASSFGRAPDEQYF	TGTGCCAGCAGCTTTGGCAGGGCCCCAGACGAGCAGTACTTC
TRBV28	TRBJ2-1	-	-	CASGGNLREQFF	TGTGCCAGCGGGGGGAACCTTCGTGAGCAGTTCTTC
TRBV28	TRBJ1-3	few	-	CASSLPGTRAGNTIYF	TGTGCCAGCAGTTTACCCGGGACAAGGGCTGGAAACACCATATATTTT
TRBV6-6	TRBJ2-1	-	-	CASTAQRENEQFF	TGTGCCAGCACTGCCCAGCGAGAGAATGAGCAGTTCTTC
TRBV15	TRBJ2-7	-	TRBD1	CATSTHLDRAEQYF	TGTGCCACCAGCACCCACCTGGACAGGGCCGAGCAGTACTTC
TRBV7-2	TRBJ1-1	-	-	CASSGSGTVNTEAFF	TGTGCCAGCAGCGGATCGGGGACGGTGAACACTGAAGCTTTCTTT
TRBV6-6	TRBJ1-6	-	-	CASSPSGPSPLHF	TGTGCCAGCAGCCCCTCAGGGCCTTCACCCCTCCACTTT
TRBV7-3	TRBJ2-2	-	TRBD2	CASSLNSGLAGDGELFF	TGTGCCAGCAGCTTAAATTCTGGACTAGCGGGGGACGGGGAGCTGTTTTTT
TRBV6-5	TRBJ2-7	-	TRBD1	CATPPGTGSYEQYF	TGTGCCACCCCTCCCGGGACAGGGTCCTACGAGCAGTACTTC
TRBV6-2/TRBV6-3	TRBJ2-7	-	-	CASSLVRNYEQYF	TGTGCCAGCAGTTTGGTTCGCAACTACGAGCAGTACTTC
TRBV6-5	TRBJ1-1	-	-	CASRLQKNTEAFF	TGTGCCAGCAGATTACAGAAAAACACTGAAGCTTTCTTT
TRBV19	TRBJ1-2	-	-	CASSSGGYGYTF	TGTGCCAGTAGTAGTGGGGGCTATGGCTACACCTTC
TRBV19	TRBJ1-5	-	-	CASSPRGRGGGQPQHF	TGTGCCAGTAGTCCCCGGGGGCGAGGAGGAGGGCAGCCCCAGCATTTT
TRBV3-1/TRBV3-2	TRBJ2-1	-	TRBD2	CASSPTSGVYNEQFF	TGTGCCAGCAGCCCGACTAGCGGGGTCTACAATGAGCAGTTCTTC
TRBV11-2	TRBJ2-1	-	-	CASSPMGISSYNEQFF	TGTGCCAGCAGCCCCATGGGGATAAGCTCCTACAATGAGCAGTTCTTC
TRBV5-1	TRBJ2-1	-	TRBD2	CASREGLAASYNEQFF	TGCGCCAGCAGGGAAGGACTAGCGGCTTCCTACAATGAGCAGTTCTTC
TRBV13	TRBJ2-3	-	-	CASSSLSQSTTTADTQYF	TGTGCCAGCAGCTCGCTAAGTCAAAGCACTACCACGGCAGATACGCAGTATTTT
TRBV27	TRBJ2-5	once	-	CASSLAGQTRQETQYF	TGTGCCAGCAGTTTGGCGGGGCAGACTAGACAAGAGACCCAGTACTTC
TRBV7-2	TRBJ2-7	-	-	CASAKSGPLPEQYF	TGTGCCAGCGCAAAAAGTGGCCCCCTTCCCGAGCAGTACTTC
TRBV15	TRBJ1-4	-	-	CATSRDPILGLSNEKLFF	TGTGCCACCAGCAGAGATCCCATTTTAGGTCTGTCTAATGAAAAACTGTTTTTT
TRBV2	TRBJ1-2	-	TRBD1	CASSEGDRGYGYTF	TGTGCCAGCAGTGAAGGGGACAGGGGCTATGGCTACACCTTC
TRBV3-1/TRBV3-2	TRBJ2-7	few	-	CASSQVLGPDMSPTYEQYF	TGTGCCAGCAGCCAAGTCCTTGGACCGGATATGTCGCCTACCTACGAGCAGTACTTC
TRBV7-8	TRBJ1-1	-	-	CASSLRGTEAFF	TGTGCCAGCAGCCTCCGGGGGACTGAAGCTTTCTTT
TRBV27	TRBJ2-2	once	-	CASFHRETGELFF	TGTGCCAGTTTCCACAGGGAAACCGGGGAGCTGTTTTTT
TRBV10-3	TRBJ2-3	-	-	CAISEPAITDTQYF	TGTGCCATCAGTGAGCCTGCAATCACAGATACGCAGTATTTT
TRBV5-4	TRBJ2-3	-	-	CASSRFGSLGDTQYF	TGTGCCAGCAGCCGATTCGGGTCGCTGGGAGATACGCAGTATTTT
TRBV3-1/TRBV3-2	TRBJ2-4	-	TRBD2	CASSRRGGGSVAKNIQYF	TGTGCCAGCAGCCGCCGGGGAGGCGGGAGTGTGGCCAAAAACATTCAGTACTTC
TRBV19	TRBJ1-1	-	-	CATKQGTGGTEAFF	TGTGCCACCAAACAGGGAACGGGGGGCACTGAAGCTTTCTTT
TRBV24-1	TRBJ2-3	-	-	CATSEATDTQYF	TGTGCCACCAGCGAAGCGACAGATACGCAGTATTTT
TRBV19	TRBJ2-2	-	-	CASRRGRGGELFF	TGTGCCAGTAGGCGGGGGCGTGGCGGGGAGCTGTTTTTT
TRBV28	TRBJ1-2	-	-	CASRMGGVDYGYTF	TGTGCCAGCAGAATGGGGGGAGTTGACTATGGCTACACCTTC
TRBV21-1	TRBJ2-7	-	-	CASRGRQASSYEQYF	TGTGCCAGCAGGGGGAGACAGGCTTCCTCCTACGAGCAGTACTTC
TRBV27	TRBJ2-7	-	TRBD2	CASSLSGGRKFLSEQYF	TGTGCCAGCAGTTTATCGGGGGGGAGGAAGTTCCTATCCGAGCAGTACTTC
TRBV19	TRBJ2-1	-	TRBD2	CASSIGPTSGRTRTLSSYNEQFF	TGTGCCAGTAGTATAGGCCCGACTAGCGGGAGGACCCGGACTCTCAGCTCCTACAATGAGCAGTTCTTC
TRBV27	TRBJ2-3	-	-	CASSLTPADTQYF	TGTGCCAGCAGTTTAACCCCAGCAGATACGCAGTATTTT
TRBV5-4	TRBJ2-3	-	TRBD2	CASSLRLAGEGDTQYF	TGTGCCAGCAGCCTCCGACTAGCGGGAGAGGGAGATACGCAGTATTTT
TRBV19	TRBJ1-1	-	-	CASRPWRGNTEAFF	TGTGCCAGTAGGCCCTGGAGGGGGAACACTGAAGCTTTCTTT
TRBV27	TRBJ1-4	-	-	CASRSEQPNEKLFF	TGTGCCAGCCGCTCAGAACAGCCTAATGAAAAACTGTTTTTT